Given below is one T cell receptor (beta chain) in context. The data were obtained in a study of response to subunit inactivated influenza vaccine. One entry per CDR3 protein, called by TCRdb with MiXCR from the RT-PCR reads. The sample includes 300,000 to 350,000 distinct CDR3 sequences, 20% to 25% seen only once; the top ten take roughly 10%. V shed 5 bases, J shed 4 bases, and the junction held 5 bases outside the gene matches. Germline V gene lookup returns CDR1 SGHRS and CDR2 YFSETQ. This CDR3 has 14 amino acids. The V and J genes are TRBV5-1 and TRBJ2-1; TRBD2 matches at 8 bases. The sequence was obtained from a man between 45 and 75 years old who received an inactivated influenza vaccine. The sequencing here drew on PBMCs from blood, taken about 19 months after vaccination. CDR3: CASRPGGGYNEQFF. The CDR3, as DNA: TGCGCCAGCAGGCCCGGGGGGGGATACAATGAGCAGTTCTTC.